This T cell receptor beta chain emerged from a study of human T cells and chemical hapten exposure. Findings of the study overall: Those TCRs sitting above 1 in 1000 frequency stayed the same with DPC sensitization.

Library preparation tagged each individual cDNA molecule with a unique molecular identifier. In the authors' methods: Per sample, the median was 95,638 TCRs, with values from roughly 25,000 to 750,000. TCRdb ran MiXCR on the reads and lists one entry per CDR3 protein. V and J calls and clone size were set by TCRdb, not the authors. The sample has over 600 distinct CDR3 sequences; 65% to 90% are singletons. Comments on this clonotype: Its specificity is unknown.

Unfractionated whole blood yielded the extracted total RNA. CDR3 length: 13 residues. Germline V gene data show CDR1 as SGHTA and CDR2 as FQGNSA. V shed 2 bases and J shed 10 bases, with 14 bases lying between them. This sequence originates from a human donor with alopecia, or a healthy volunteer (not recorded which). Some clones in this sample may be carry-over from other donors' samples. This table probably holds off-target reads from a library built for another chain. The sequenced material came from whole blood. The V gene is TRBV7-2, the J gene TRBJ1-1, with D possibly TRBD1 on 6 matching bases. The CDR3 DNA reads as TGTGCCAGCAGCTTACGACAGGAAGGGGGAGCTTTCTTT. Its protein product is CASSLRQEGGAFF.